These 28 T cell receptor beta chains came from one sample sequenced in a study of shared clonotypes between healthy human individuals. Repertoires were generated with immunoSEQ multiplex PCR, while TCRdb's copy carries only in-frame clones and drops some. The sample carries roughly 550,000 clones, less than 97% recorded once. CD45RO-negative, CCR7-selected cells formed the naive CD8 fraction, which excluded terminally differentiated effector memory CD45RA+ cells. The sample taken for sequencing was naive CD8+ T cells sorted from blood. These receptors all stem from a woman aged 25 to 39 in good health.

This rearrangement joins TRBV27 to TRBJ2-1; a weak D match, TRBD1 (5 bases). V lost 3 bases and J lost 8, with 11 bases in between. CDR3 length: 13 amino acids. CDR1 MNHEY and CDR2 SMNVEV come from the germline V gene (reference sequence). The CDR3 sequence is CASSFQGIDEQFF. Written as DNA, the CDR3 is TGTGCCAGCAGTTTCCAGGGTATCGATGAGCAGTTCTTC.

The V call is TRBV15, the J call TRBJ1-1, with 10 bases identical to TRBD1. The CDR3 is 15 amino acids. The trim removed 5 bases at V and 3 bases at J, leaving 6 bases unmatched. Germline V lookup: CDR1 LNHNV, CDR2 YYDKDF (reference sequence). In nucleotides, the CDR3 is TGTGCCACCAGCGCTCGACAGGGGGCAGACACTGAAGCTTTCTTT. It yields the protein CATSARQGADTEAFF.

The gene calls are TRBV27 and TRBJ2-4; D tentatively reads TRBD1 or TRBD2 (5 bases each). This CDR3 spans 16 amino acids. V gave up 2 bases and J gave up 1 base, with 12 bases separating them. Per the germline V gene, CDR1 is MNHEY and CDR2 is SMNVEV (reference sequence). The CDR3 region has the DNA TGTGCCAGCAGTTTAGGGGCAGGGAGTGCCAAAAACATTCAGTACTTC. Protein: CASSLGAGSAKNIQYF.

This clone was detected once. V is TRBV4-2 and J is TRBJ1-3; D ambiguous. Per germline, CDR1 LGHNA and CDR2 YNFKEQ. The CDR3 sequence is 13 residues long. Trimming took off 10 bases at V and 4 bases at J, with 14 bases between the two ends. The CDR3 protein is CATRAPRGNTIYF. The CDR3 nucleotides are TGTGCCACCCGAGCGCCTCGGGGAAACACCATATATTTT.

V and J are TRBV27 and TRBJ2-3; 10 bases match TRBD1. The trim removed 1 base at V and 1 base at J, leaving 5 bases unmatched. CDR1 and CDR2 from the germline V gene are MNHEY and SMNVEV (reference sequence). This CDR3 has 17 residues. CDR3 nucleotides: TGTGCCAGCAGTTTATACTCCGGGACAGGGGGCACAGATACGCAGTATTTT. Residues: CASSLYSGTGGTDTQYF.

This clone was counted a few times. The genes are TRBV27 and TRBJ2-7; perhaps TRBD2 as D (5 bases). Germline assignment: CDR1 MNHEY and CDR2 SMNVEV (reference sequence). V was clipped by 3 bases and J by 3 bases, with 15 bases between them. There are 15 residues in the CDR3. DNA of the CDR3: TGTGCCAGCAGTTTCTTCCCGCTAGGAGGCTACGAGCAGTACTTC. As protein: CASSFFPLGGYEQYF.

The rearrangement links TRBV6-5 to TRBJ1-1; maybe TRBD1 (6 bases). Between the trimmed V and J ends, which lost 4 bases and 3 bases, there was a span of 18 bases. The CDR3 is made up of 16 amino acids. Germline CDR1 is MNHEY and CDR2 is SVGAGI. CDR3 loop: CASSFSGDTAHTEAFF. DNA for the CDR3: TGTGCCAGCAGTTTCTCGGGGGACACAGCTCACACTGAAGCTTTCTTT.

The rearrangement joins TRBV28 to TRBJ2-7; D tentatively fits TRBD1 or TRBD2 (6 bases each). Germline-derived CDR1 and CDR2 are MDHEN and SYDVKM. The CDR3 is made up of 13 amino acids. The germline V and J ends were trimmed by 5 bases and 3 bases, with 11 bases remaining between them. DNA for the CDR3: TGTGCCAGCAGTCCCGGGGGCTTCTACGAGCAGTACTTC. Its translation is CASSPGGFYEQYF.

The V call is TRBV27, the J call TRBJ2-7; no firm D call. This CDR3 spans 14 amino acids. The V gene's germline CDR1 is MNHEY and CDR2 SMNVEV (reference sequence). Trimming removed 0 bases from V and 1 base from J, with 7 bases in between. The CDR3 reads CASSLSVKSYEQYF. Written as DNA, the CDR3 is TGTGCCAGCAGTTTATCGGTCAAATCCTACGAGCAGTACTTC.

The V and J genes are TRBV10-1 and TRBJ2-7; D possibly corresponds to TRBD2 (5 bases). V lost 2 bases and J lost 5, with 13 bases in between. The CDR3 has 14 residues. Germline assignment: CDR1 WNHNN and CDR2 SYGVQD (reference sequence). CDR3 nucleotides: TGCGCCAGCAGTGAGGGGGATCTGACTAACGAGCAGTACTTC. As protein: CASSEGDLTNEQYF.

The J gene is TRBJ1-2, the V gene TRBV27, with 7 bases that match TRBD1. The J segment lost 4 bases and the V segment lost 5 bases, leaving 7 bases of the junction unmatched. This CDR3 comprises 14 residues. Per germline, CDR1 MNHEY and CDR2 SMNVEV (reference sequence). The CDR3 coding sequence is TGTGCCAGCAGTCCGAAGGGACAGATCTATGGCTACACCTTC. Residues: CASSPKGQIYGYTF.

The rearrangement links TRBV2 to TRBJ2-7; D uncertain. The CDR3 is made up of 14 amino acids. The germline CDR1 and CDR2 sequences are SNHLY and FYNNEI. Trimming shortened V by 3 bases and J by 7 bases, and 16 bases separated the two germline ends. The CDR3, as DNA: TGTGCCAGCAGTGAGCAACCTAGGGTGAAGGAGCAGTACTTC. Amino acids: CASSEQPRVKEQYF. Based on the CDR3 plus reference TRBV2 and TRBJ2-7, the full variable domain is EPEVTQTPSHQVTQMGQEVILRCVPISNHLYFYWYRQILGQKVEFLVSFYNNEISEKSEIFDDQFSVERPDGSNFTLKIRSTKLEDSAMYFCASSEQPRVKEQYFGPGTRLTVT.

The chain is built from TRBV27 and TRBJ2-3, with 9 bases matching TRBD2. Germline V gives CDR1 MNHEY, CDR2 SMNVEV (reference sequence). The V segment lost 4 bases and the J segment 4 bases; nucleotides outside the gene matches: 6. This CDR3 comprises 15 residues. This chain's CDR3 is CASSSLAGVPDTQYF. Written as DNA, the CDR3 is TGTGCCAGCAGTTCGTTAGCGGGAGTCCCAGATACGCAGTATTTT.

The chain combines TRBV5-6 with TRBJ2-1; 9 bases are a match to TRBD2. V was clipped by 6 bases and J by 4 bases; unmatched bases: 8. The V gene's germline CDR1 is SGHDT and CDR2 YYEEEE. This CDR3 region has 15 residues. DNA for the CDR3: TGTGCCAGCATCGGCCAGACTAGCGGATACAATGAGCAGTTCTTC. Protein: CASIGQTSGYNEQFF.

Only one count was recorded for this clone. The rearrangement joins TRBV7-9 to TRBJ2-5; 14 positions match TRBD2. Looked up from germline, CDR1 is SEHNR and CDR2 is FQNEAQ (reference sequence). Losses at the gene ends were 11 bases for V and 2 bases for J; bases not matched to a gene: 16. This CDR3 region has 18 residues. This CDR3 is CAVLHGTSGSWGQETQYF. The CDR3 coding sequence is TGTGCCGTTCTCCACGGGACTAGCGGGAGTTGGGGGCAAGAGACCCAGTACTTC.

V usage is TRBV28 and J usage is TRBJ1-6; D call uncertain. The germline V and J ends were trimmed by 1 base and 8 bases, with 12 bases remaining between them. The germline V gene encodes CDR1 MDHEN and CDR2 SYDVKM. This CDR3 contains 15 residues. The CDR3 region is CASSLSQAGYSPLHF. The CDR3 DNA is TGTGCCAGCAGTTTATCTCAGGCAGGATATTCACCCCTCCACTTT.

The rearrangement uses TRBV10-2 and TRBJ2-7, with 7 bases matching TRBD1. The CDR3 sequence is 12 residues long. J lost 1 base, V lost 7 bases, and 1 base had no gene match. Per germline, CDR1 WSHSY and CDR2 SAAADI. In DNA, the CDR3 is TGCGCCAGCAAGGGGGCATCCTACGAGCAGTACTTC. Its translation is CASKGASYEQYF.

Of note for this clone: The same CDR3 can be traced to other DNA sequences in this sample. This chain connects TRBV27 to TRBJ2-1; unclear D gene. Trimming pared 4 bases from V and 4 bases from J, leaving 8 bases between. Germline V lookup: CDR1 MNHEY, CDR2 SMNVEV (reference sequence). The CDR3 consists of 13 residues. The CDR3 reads CASSSLSYNEQFF. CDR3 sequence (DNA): TGTGCCAGCAGTTCCCTTTCTTACAATGAGCAGTTCTTC.

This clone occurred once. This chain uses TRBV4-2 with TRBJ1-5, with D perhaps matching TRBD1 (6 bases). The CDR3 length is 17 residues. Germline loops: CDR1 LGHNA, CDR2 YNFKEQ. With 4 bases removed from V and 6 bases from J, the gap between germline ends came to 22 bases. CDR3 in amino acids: CASSPEDSRGSGQPQHF. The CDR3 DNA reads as TGTGCCAGCAGCCCGGAAGATAGCAGGGGATCCGGTCAGCCCCAGCATTTT.

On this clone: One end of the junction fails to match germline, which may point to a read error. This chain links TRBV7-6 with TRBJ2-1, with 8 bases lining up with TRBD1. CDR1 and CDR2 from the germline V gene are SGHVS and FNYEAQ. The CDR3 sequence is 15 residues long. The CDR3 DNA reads TGTGCCAGCAGGTTAGGACAGGGAGTGTTGAATGAGCAGTTCTTC. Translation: CASRLGQGVLNEQFF.

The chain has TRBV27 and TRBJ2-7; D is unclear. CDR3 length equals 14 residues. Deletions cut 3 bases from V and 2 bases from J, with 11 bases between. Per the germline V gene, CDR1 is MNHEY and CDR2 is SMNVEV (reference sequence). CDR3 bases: TGTGCCAGCAGTTTGTCAAGCCTCGCCTACGAGCAGTACTTC. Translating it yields CASSLSSLAYEQYF.

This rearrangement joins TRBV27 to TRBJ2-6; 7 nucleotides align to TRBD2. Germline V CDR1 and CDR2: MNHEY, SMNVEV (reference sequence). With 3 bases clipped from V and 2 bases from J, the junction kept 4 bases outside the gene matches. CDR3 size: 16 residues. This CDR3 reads CASSFGGGTGANVLTF. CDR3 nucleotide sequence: TGTGCCAGCAGTTTTGGGGGGGGTACTGGGGCCAACGTCCTGACTTTC. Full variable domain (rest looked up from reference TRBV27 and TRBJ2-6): EAQVTQNPRYLITVTGKKLTVTCSQNMNHEYMSWYRQDPGLGLRQIYYSMNVEVTDKGDVPEGYKVSRKEKRNFPLILESPSPNQTSLYFCASSFGGGTGANVLTFGAGSRLTVL.

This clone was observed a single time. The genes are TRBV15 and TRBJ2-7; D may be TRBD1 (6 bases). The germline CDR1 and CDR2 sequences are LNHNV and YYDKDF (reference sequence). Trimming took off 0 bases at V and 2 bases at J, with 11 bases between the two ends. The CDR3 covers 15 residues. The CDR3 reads CATSRDVRTAYEQYF. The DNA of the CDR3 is TGTGCCACCAGCAGAGATGTTCGGACAGCCTACGAGCAGTACTTC.

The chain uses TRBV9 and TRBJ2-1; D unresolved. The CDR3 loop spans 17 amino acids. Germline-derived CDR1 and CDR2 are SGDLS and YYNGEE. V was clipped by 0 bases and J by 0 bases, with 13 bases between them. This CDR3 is CASSVESLLTSYNEQFF. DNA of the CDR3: TGTGCCAGCAGCGTAGAGTCTCTCCTTACCTCCTACAATGAGCAGTTCTTC.

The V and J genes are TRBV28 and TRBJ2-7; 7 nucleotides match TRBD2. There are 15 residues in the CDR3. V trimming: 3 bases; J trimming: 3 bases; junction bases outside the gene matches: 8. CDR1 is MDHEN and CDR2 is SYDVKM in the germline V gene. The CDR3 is CASSFFREAFYEQYF. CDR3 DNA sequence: TGTGCCAGCAGTTTTTTCCGGGAGGCATTCTACGAGCAGTACTTC.

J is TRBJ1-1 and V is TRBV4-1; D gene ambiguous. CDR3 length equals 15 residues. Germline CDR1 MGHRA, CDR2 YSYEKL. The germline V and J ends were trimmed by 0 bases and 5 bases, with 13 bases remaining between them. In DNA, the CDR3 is TGCGCCAGCAGCCAAGACCACCTCGGACGGACTGAAGCTTTCTTT. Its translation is CASSQDHLGRTEAFF.

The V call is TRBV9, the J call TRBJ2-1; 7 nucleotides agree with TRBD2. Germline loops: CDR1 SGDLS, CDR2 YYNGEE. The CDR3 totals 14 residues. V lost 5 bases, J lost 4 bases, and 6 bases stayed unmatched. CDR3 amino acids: CASSPQRDYNEQFF. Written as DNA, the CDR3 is TGTGCCAGCAGTCCCCAGCGGGATTACAATGAGCAGTTCTTC.

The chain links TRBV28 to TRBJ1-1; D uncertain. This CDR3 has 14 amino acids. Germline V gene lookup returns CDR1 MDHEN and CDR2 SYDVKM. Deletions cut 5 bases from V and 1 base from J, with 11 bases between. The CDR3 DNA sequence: TGTGCCAGCAGTAGAGGGTACTCGAACACTGAAGCTTTCTTT. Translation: CASSRGYSNTEAFF.